Below are 6 T cell receptor beta chains sequenced from a single sample in a study of T cells after somatic rescue of genetic block. The repertoire was sequenced with immunoSEQ multiplex PCR; TCRdb's copy has only in-frame clones and lacks some. The table lists 110,000 or so clones, under 95% of them singletons. Specimen: peripheral blood mononuclear cells (PBMCs). The receptors were sampled from a young woman.

The chain joins TRBV14 to TRBJ1-6; 7 bases map to TRBD1. From germline, CDR1 is SGHDN and CDR2 FVKESK. This CDR3 comprises 17 residues. Trimming removed 4 bases from V and 0 bases from J; junction bases left unmatched: 6. The CDR3 is CASSPRTGSSYNSPLHF. CDR3 coding DNA: TGTGCCAGCAGCCCCCGGACAGGCTCCTCCTATAATTCACCCCTCCACTTT.

The rearrangement uses TRBV5-4 and TRBJ2-7, with D unclear. The V gene's germline CDR1 is SGHNT and CDR2 YYREEE (reference sequence). The CDR3 has 13 amino acids. V lost 2 bases and J 2 bases, leaving 8 bases between the germline ends. CDR3 nucleotide sequence: TGTGCCAGCAGCTTAGGACCGACCTACGAGCAGTACTTC. Its protein is CASSLGPTYEQYF. Full variable domain (rest looked up from reference TRBV5-4 and TRBJ2-7): ETGVTQSPTHLIKTRGQQVTLRCSSQSGHNTVSWYQQALGQGPQFIFQYYREEENGRGNFPPRFSGLQFPNYSSELNVNALELDDSALYLCASSLGPTYEQYFGPGTRLTVT.

DNA of the CDR3: TGTGCCAGCAGCTGGGGTGACTCCGGGGAGCTGTTTTTT. Residues: CASSWGDSGELFF. The rearrangement joins TRBV11-3 to TRBJ2-2; D gene unclear. Germline loops: CDR1 SGHNT, CDR2 YENEEA. The CDR3 is 13 residues long. V shed 4 bases and J shed 6 bases, with 9 bases lying between them.

This chain links TRBV9 with TRBJ1-5; 9 nucleotides agree with TRBD1. The CDR3 consists of 15 residues. Trimming cost V 4 bases and J 5 bases; bases outside gene matches: 7. The germline V gene has CDR1 SGDLS and CDR2 YYNGEE. The CDR3 DNA reads TGTGCCAGCAGCCCCGGGACAGGGTGGGATCAGCCCCAGCATTTT. The encoded protein is CASSPGTGWDQPQHF.

V gene TRBV5-4 combines with J gene TRBJ1-2; D gene unclear. CDR3 size: 12 residues. Germline-derived CDR1 and CDR2 are SGHNT and YYREEE (reference sequence). V lost 6 bases and J lost 2, with 8 bases in between. DNA of the CDR3: TGTGCCAGCACCCAGGACAACTATGGCTACACCTTC. Encoded protein: CASTQDNYGYTF. The whole variable domain, filled in from reference TRBV5-4 and TRBJ1-2, reads ETGVTQSPTHLIKTRGQQVTLRCSSQSGHNTVSWYQQALGQGPQFIFQYYREEENGRGNFPPRFSGLQFPNYSSELNVNALELDDSALYLCASTQDNYGYTFGSGTRLTVV.

V is TRBV9 and J is TRBJ2-6; TRBD1 agrees at 7 bases. V lost 0 bases to trimming and J lost 2 bases; unmatched junction nucleotides: 2. Germline lookup yields CDR1 SGDLS and CDR2 YYNGEE. The CDR3 sequence is 16 residues long. CDR3 region: CASSVGQGPGANVLTF. The CDR3 bases are TGTGCCAGCAGCGTAGGACAGGGTCCTGGGGCCAACGTCCTGACTTTC. The whole variable domain, filled in from reference TRBV9 and TRBJ2-6, reads DSGVTQTPKHLITATGQRVTLRCSPRSGDLSVYWYQQSLDQGLQFLIQYYNGEERAKGNILERFSAQQFPDLHSELNLSSLELGDSALYFCASSVGQGPGANVLTFGAGSRLTVL.